This T cell receptor (beta chain) was identified during a study of cytomegalovirus exposure and HLA in healthy donors. About the research overall: Samples from HLA-typed donors yielded about 85 million unique TCRs in an early data release. Points from the study as a whole: It was taken for granted in presence/absence analyses that sequencing depth across donors was roughly uniform.

Use of 60 Vbeta and 13 Jbeta primers characterized the PCR. Libraries were prepared by immunoSEQ multiplex PCR; TCRdb keeps only in-frame clonotypes and omits some of them. This sample has 90,000 to 140,000 clones, with less than 85% found just once. The germline V and J ends were trimmed by 2 bases and 0 bases, with 12 bases remaining between them. CDR1 and CDR2 (germline): SGHDT, YYEEEE. The CDR3 has 16 residues. This clone showed up just a few times. What it binds is unknown. The V call is TRBV5-6, the J call TRBJ2-1, with D possibly TRBD1 on 6 matching bases. The sequencing input was PBMCs. This TCR was recovered from a man aged 35-49 years in good health and CMV-seropositive. This CDR3 is CASSFNGGGSYNEQFF. The CDR3 DNA is TGTGCCAGCAGCTTTAATGGGGGCGGCTCCTACAATGAGCAGTTCTTC. The full variable domain, rest sourced from reference TRBV5-6 and TRBJ2-1, is DAGVTQSPTHLIKTRGQQVTLRCSPKSGHDTVSWYQQALGQGPQFIFQYYEEEERQRGNFPDRFSGHQFPNYSSELNVNALLLGDSALYLCASSFNGGGSYNEQFFGPGTRLTVL.